This T cell receptor (beta chain) was obtained from a study of CD4 and CD8 cells across lung adenocarcinoma regions. As for this clonotype: Germline is not matched at one junction end, which may reflect a read error.

Samples came from patients with localized non-small cell lung adenocarcinoma. Each CDR3 protein is one row after TCRdb ran MiXCR on the PCR reads. The sample lists roughly 20,000 distinct CDR3 sequences; 50% to 55% were seen once. From germline, CDR1 is MNHNS and CDR2 SASEGT. CDR3 length: 16 amino acids. The material sequenced was CD8+ T cells from the center of a lung tumor. The chain is built from TRBV6-1 and TRBJ2-2; D remains unclear. The TCR comes from a female donor with lung adenocarcinoma. The CD4 and CD8 labels of this study may be unreliable. The CDR3 here is CASSGRQAANTDALYF. In DNA, the CDR3 is TGTGCCAGCAGTGGCCGCCAGGCTGCGAACACAGATGCGCTGTATTTT.